The present TCR beta chain was sequenced within a study of cytomegalovirus exposure and HLA in healthy donors. PCR used 60 Vbeta primers and 13 Jbeta primers. The method was immunoSEQ multiplex PCR; TCRdb's version includes in-frame clones alone and lacks a portion of them. Of under 200,000 clones in the sample, around 77% are singletons; the top ten hold roughly 1.4%. Nominally healthy donors were sampled, though unrecorded immune exposures were likely. Worth noting for this clone: Its specificity is unknown.

Study-level points and caveats: In vitro testing confirmed a few CMV-associated chains as specific for CMV antigens.

This clonotype was obtained from a man aged 55 to 70 in good health and CMV-seronegative. Sequencing input: PBMCs.

CDR3 protein: CASRVVTSGRGTQYF. CDR3 in DNA: TGTGCCAGCAGGGTAGTCACTAGCGGGAGAGGGACCCAGTACTTC. The V gene is TRBV2, the J gene TRBJ2-5, with 11 positions matching TRBD2. This CDR3 contains 15 residues. CDR1 is SNHLY and CDR2 is FYNNEI in the germline V gene. The trim removed 6 bases at V and 7 bases at J, leaving 10 bases unmatched.